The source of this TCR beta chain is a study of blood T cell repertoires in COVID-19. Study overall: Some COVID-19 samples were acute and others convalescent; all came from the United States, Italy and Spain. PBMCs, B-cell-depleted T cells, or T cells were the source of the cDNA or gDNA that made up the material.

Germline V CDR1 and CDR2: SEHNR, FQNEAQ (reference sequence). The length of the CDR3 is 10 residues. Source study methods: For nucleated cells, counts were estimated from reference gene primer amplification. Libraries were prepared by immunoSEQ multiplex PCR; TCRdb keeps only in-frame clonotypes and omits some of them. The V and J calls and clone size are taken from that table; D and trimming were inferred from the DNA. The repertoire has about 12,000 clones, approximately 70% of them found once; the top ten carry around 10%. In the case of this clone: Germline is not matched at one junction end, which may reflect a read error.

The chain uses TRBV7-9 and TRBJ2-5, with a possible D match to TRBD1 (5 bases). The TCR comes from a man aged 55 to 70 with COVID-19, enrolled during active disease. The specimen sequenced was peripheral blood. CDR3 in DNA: TGTGCCAGCAGCTCCCAGGGCCCGCACTTC. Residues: CASSSQGPHF.